These T cell receptor beta chains were read from a single sample in a study of post-analysis software for immune sequencing data. TCRdb re-called the PCR reads through MiXCR, storing one row per CDR3 protein. This table has 650,000 to 900,000 distinct CDR3 sequences, about 43% appearing once. The sequenced material came from blood. The receptors originated from a girl aged 5 to 17 with multiple sclerosis. Each CDR3 is given with its conserved first and last residue. D genes are given only for firm matches. Rows give clone size only sometimes, using once, few, many, or a class for an expanded clone.

d_call j_call v_call clone_size cdr3_aa cdr3_nt
- TRBJ2-3 TRBV29-1 - CSVPEGSGLIRSSDTQYF TGCAGCGTTCCGGAAGGTTCGGGCCTCATCCGATCCAGTGATACGCAGTATTTT
- TRBJ2-7 TRBV27 few CASSYGWGRAGFSYEQYF TGTGCCAGCAGTTACGGCTGGGGGCGAGCAGGCTTTTCCTACGAGCAGTACTTC
- TRBJ2-3 TRBV28 - CASSSLRDTQYF TGTGCCAGCAGTTCGCTTCGGGATACGCAGTATTTT
TRBD1 TRBJ1-1 TRBV7-3 few CASSLWDRNTEAFF TGTGCCAGCAGCTTATGGGACAGGAACACTGAAGCTTTCTTT
- TRBJ1-1 TRBV3-1 - CASSPGINEAFF TGTGCCAGCAGCCCCGGGATTAATGAAGCTTTCTTT
TRBD2 TRBJ2-3 TRBV29-1 - CSVLLGAGVSGSTDTQYF TGCAGCGTCCTTCTAGGGGCGGGAGTGTCCGGGAGCACAGATACGCAGTATTTT
- TRBJ2-1 TRBV24-1 - CATSDPGGISYNEQFF TGTGCCACCAGTGATCCCGGCGGGATCTCCTACAATGAGCAGTTCTTC
TRBD2 TRBJ2-5 TRBV12-3/TRBV12-4 - CASRGTSGGETQYF TGTGCCAGCAGGGGGACTAGCGGAGGAGAGACCCAGTACTTC
- TRBJ2-1 TRBV20-1 - CSARDAEYTYNEQFF TGCAGTGCTAGAGATGCGGAATACACCTACAATGAGCAGTTCTTC
- TRBJ1-1 TRBV20-1 - CSARDLWGEAFF TGCAGTGCTAGAGACTTGTGGGGTGAAGCTTTCTTT
- TRBJ2-2 TRBV6-2/TRBV6-3 - CASSYRVTEELFF TGTGCCAGCAGTTACAGGGTTACCGAGGAGCTGTTTTTT
- TRBJ2-5 TRBV7-9 few CASRQESGETQYF TGTGCCAGCAGACAGGAGTCAGGGGAGACCCAGTACTTC
- TRBJ2-5 TRBV10-3 few CAISDRDRNEETQYF TGTGCCATCAGCGACCGGGACCGGAACGAAGAGACCCAGTACTTC
TRBD2 TRBJ2-3 TRBV20-1 - CSARALGEREVGDTQYF TGCAGTGCTAGAGCCTTGGGGGAGCGGGAGGTCGGGGATACGCAGTATTTT
- TRBJ2-1 TRBV7-3 - CASSDGISYNEQFF TGTGCCAGCTCGGACGGGATCTCCTACAATGAGCAGTTCTTC
- TRBJ1-6 TRBV12-3/TRBV12-4 - CASRRIGNNSPLHF TGTGCCAGCCGACGTATCGGCAATAATTCACCCCTCCACTTT
TRBD2 TRBJ2-3 TRBV7-2 once CASKRTSGRGRDTQYF TGTGCCAGCAAAAGGACTAGCGGGAGGGGTAGAGATACGCAGTATTTT
TRBD2 TRBJ2-1 TRBV29-1 - CSVEGGDASNEQFF TGCAGCGTTGAGGGAGGGGATGCAAGCAATGAGCAGTTCTTC
TRBD2 TRBJ2-7 TRBV5-5 - CASSRFSGTPYEQYF TGTGCCAGCAGCCGCTTTAGCGGGACCCCCTACGAGCAGTACTTC
TRBD2 TRBJ2-5 TRBV19 - CASRAGMGQETQYF TGTGCCAGTCGAGCGGGAATGGGACAAGAGACCCAGTACTTC
TRBD2 TRBJ2-7 TRBV29-1 few CSVSSGSGYEQYF TGCAGCGTCTCTAGCGGGAGTGGCTACGAGCAGTACTTC
TRBD2 TRBJ2-2 TRBV7-8 - CASSPQRSGGYGGELFF TGTGCCAGCAGCCCCCAGAGGAGCGGGGGGTATGGCGGGGAGCTGTTTTTT
- TRBJ2-2 TRBV12-3/TRBV12-4 - CASSRRGAGELFF TGTGCCAGCAGCCGGAGGGGGGCCGGGGAGCTGTTTTTT
- TRBJ2-1 TRBV29-1 - CSVESAGTLPDAHYNEQFF TGCAGCGTTGAATCAGCCGGGACCCTGCCAGACGCGCACTACAATGAGCAGTTCTTC
- TRBJ2-1 TRBV27 - CASMGRPLYNEQFF TGTGCCAGCATGGGGAGGCCCCTCTACAATGAGCAGTTCTTC
- TRBJ2-5 TRBV20-1 - CSARTTWETQYF TGCAGTGCTAGAACTACCTGGGAGACCCAGTACTTC